Listed here is a single TCR beta chain. Researchers divided each subset's genomic DNA evenly across several immunoSEQ plates. PBMC DNA, left unsorted, was sequenced on ten immunoSEQ deep assay plates. Per the original data handling: Filtering of immunoSEQ junctional sequences could not match full-length read filtering. The table came from immunoSEQ multiplex PCR; TCRdb's copy has only in-frame clones and leaves some out. That table supplies the V and J calls and clone size; D and trimming were determined from the DNA. The sample consists of some 96,000 clones, more than 45% of them appearing once. The source of the sample is a study of shared clonotypes between healthy human individuals. CDR1 and CDR2 (germline): SGHNT, YYREEE (reference sequence). With V trimmed by 2 bases and J by 4 bases, 6 bases remained unmatched. The CDR3 has 14 residues. All participating donors were Caucasian adults from Nashville, Tennessee.

The clonotype comes from a woman between 40 and 55 years old in good health. Some clones in this sample may be carry-over from other donors' samples. The chain is built from TRBV5-4 and TRBJ2-7; 7 nucleotides align to TRBD2. The source material was PBMCs. As DNA, the CDR3 is TGTGCCAGCAGCTTTTCAGCGGGGCTTTACGAGCAGTACTTC. This translates into CASSFSAGLYEQYF.